The 25 T cell receptor beta chains below were found in one sample sequenced in a study of shared clonotypes between healthy human individuals. Generated by immunoSEQ multiplex PCR, the TCRdb table keeps only in-frame clones and is missing some. The sample includes roughly 650,000 clones, roughly 97% of them seen just once. The sample consisted of naive CD4+ T cells sorted from blood. The subset here: CD45RA+ positively selected. The origin of the receptors is a woman aged 25-40 years in good health.

The chain uses TRBV18 and TRBJ2-7; D gene unclear. The germline V and J ends were trimmed by 2 bases and 2 bases, with 13 bases remaining between them. The CDR3 is 15 residues long. Germline values: CDR1 KGHSH, CDR2 LQKENI. The CDR3 spells CASSPGQILTYEQYF. DNA of the CDR3: TGTGCCAGCTCACCAGGGCAGATATTGACCTACGAGCAGTACTTC.

The chain uses TRBV18 and TRBJ2-2, with a possible D match to TRBD1 (6 bases). This CDR3 is built from 15 residues. The germline V gene encodes CDR1 KGHSH and CDR2 LQKENI. The germline V and J ends were trimmed by 4 bases and 4 bases, with 13 bases remaining between them. Here the CDR3 reads CASSLTRGTTGELFF. Written as DNA, the CDR3 is TGTGCCAGCTCACTAACCAGGGGTACCACCGGGGAGCTGTTTTTT.

The V gene is TRBV5-1, the J gene TRBJ2-7; 9 bases line up with TRBD2. The junction had 4 bases not matched to a gene; V was cut back by 4 bases and J by 2 bases. This CDR3 spans 14 amino acids. Germline V gene lookup returns CDR1 SGHRS and CDR2 YFSETQ. The CDR3 loop reads CASSLPSGTYEQYF. In nucleotides, the CDR3 is TGCGCCAGCAGCCTTCCTAGCGGGACCTACGAGCAGTACTTC.

V and J are TRBV5-1 and TRBJ2-5, with 9 bases identical to TRBD2. With 10 bases clipped from V and 4 bases from J, the junction kept 14 bases outside the gene matches. This CDR3 has 15 residues. Germline V gives CDR1 SGHRS, CDR2 YFSETQ. This CDR3 is CADKREAERGETQYF. The CDR3, as DNA: TGCGCCGACAAGCGGGAGGCGGAAAGAGGAGAGACCCAGTACTTC.

This clone showed up just once. The chain uses TRBV19 and TRBJ2-7, with 7 bases identical to TRBD2. There are 16 residues in the CDR3. Germline values: CDR1 LNHDA, CDR2 SQIVND (reference sequence). Trimming took 9 bases from V and 4 from J; bases not matched to a gene: 18. Here the CDR3 DNA reads TGTGCCAGCACCCCCCCTCGGGAGGCCAAATTTTACGAGCAGTACTTC. Its translation is CASTPPREAKFYEQYF.

The chain is built from TRBV5-1 and TRBJ1-1; D is unresolved. Germline CDR1 reads SGHRS; CDR2 reads YFSETQ. The CDR3 has 14 residues. V was shortened by 5 bases and J by 0 bases, with 11 bases between the two germline ends. The CDR3 DNA reads as TGCGCCAGCAGGCGTCCCGGCGTGAACACTGAAGCTTTCTTT. Translating it yields CASRRPGVNTEAFF.

The chain links TRBV30 to TRBJ2-1; 10 bases line up with TRBD2. V lost 5 bases, J lost 9 bases, and 10 bases stayed unmatched. The CDR3 runs 14 residues. Germline CDR1 GTSNPN, CDR2 SVGIG (reference sequence). The CDR3 spells CAWGRSGRGSEQFF. The DNA of the CDR3 is TGTGCCTGGGGAAGAAGCGGGAGGGGTAGTGAGCAGTTCTTC.

This chain connects TRBV19 to TRBJ1-5; D is undetermined. CDR1 LNHDA and CDR2 SQIVND come from the germline V gene (reference sequence). Between the trimmed V and J ends, which lost 6 bases and 0 bases, there was a span of 24 bases. CDR3 length: 19 residues. The CDR3 region is CASSNLNVGRYYSNQPQHF. The CDR3 bases are TGTGCCAGTAGCAATTTAAACGTCGGCCGATACTATAGCAATCAGCCCCAGCATTTT.

This clone was seen just once. Other DNA sequences within the sample encode an identical CDR3. This rearrangement joins TRBV30 to TRBJ2-2, with D perhaps matching TRBD2 (6 bases). The CDR3 runs 13 residues. Trimming pared 0 bases from V and 5 bases from J, leaving 7 bases between. Germline V gene data show CDR1 as GTSNPN and CDR2 as SVGIG (reference sequence). In DNA, the CDR3 is TGTGCCTGGAGTGTCGGGGGTACCGGGGAGCTGTTTTTT. It is translated as CAWSVGGTGELFF.

Remarks on this clone: Other DNA sequences of this sample code for an identical CDR3. The rearrangement links TRBV5-6 to TRBJ1-2; D is ambiguous. Trimming took off 2 bases at V and 2 bases at J, with 7 bases between the two ends. Germline CDR1 SGHDT, CDR2 YYEEEE. The CDR3 totals 13 residues. The chain's CDR3 is CASSLGRNYGYTF. For the CDR3, the DNA is TGTGCCAGCAGCTTAGGCAGAAACTATGGCTACACCTTC.

The CDR3: CASRHREGDTQYF. Written as DNA, the CDR3 is TGTGCCAGTAGACACAGGGAGGGGGATACGCAGTATTTT. The rearrangement uses TRBV19 and TRBJ2-3; the D gene is possibly TRBD2 (7 bases). This CDR3 region has 13 residues. Germline CDR1 is LNHDA and CDR2 is SQIVND (reference sequence). Trimming pared 6 bases from V and 6 bases from J, leaving 13 bases between.

The rearrangement uses TRBV6-5 and TRBJ1-1; D gene uncertain. There are 12 residues in the CDR3. The V end lost 2 bases, the J end lost 5 bases, and 6 bases lay between the germline ends. Looked up from germline, CDR1 is MNHEY and CDR2 is SVGAGI. CDR3: CASSYPPTEAFF. CDR3 bases: TGTGCCAGCAGTTACCCACCAACTGAAGCTTTCTTT.

The chain has TRBV27 and TRBJ1-1; D might be TRBD1 (5 bases). Trimming took off 5 bases at V and 0 bases at J, with 13 bases between the two ends. This CDR3 is built from 15 residues. Germline V lookup: CDR1 MNHEY, CDR2 SMNVEV (reference sequence). CDR3 loop: CASSSRGGVNTEAFF. The DNA of the CDR3 is TGTGCCAGCAGTAGCCGGGGGGGAGTGAACACTGAAGCTTTCTTT.

The chain has TRBV14 and TRBJ2-1, with 12 bases fitting TRBD2. J was trimmed by 9 bases and V by 0 bases; bases with no gene match: 6. The CDR3 covers 16 residues. CDR1 is SGHDN, CDR2 FVKESK, per germline. In DNA form, the CDR3 reads TGTGCCAGCAGCCAAGATCTACTAGCGGGAGGTCGTGAGCAGTTCTTC. Protein product: CASSQDLLAGGREQFF. The entire variable domain, with the rest obtained from reference TRBV14 and TRBJ2-1, is as follows: EAGVTQFPSHSVIEKGQTVTLRCDPISGHDNLYWYRRVMGKEIKFLLHFVKESKQDESGMPNNRFLAERTGGTYSTLKVQPAELEDSGVYFCASSQDLLAGGREQFFGPGTRLTVL.

The rearrangement links TRBV10-3 to TRBJ1-2; D perhaps matches TRBD1 (6 bases). The V gene lost 3 bases and the J gene lost 8 bases, with 22 bases spanning the gap. CDR1 and CDR2 (germline): ENHRY, SYGVKD. The CDR3 totals 16 residues. The CDR3 is CAISDSGDNPPRGYTF. CDR3 DNA: TGTGCCATCAGTGACTCAGGGGATAATCCCCCGCGCGGCTACACCTTC.

The chain recombines TRBV28 with TRBJ2-7, with 10 bases matching TRBD1. Unmatched junction bases numbered 2, after V lost 8 bases and J lost 1 base. Germline CDR1 is MDHEN and CDR2 is SYDVKM. This CDR3 comprises 13 residues. In DNA, the CDR3 is TGTGCCAGCGGGACAGGGGATTCCTACGAGCAGTACTTC. Encoded protein: CASGTGDSYEQYF. Full variable domain (missing parts from reference TRBV28 and TRBJ2-7): DVKVTQSSRYLVKRTGEKVFLECVQDMDHENMFWYRQDPGLGLRLIYFSYDVKMKEKGDIPEGYSVSREKKERFSLILESASTNQTSMYLCASGTGDSYEQYFGPGTRLTVT.

The genes are TRBV2 and TRBJ2-1; 7 positions agree with TRBD2. CDR1 and CDR2 from the germline V gene are SNHLY and FYNNEI. V trimming: 0 bases; J trimming: 1 base; junction bases outside the gene matches: 9. The CDR3 runs to 18 residues. CDR3: CASSEAIRGGRSYNEQFF. Written as DNA, the CDR3 is TGTGCCAGCAGTGAAGCTATAAGGGGCGGGAGATCCTACAATGAGCAGTTCTTC.

The rearrangement uses TRBV6-6 and TRBJ1-4; 7 bases line up with TRBD1. The CDR3 extends over 16 amino acids. CDR1 is MNHNY, CDR2 SVGAGI, per germline (reference sequence). The trim removed 5 bases at V and 8 bases at J, leaving 14 bases unmatched. CDR3 residues: CASSPPGAGGGEKLFF. The CDR3 DNA reads TGTGCCAGCAGTCCACCGGGGGCAGGGGGAGGGGAAAAACTGTTTTTT.

The chain is built from TRBV27 and TRBJ2-3; the D gene is possibly TRBD2 (5 bases). This CDR3 is built from 14 residues. Germline V gene data show CDR1 as MNHEY and CDR2 as SMNVEV (reference sequence). V was clipped by 0 bases and J by 4 bases, with 8 bases between them. The CDR3 DNA follows: TGTGCCAGCAGTTTATCCCGGGGTTCAGATACGCAGTATTTT. This translates into CASSLSRGSDTQYF.

The chain has TRBV10-3 and TRBJ1-1, with unresolved D. CDR3 length: 12 amino acids. Trimming pared 6 bases from V and 2 bases from J, leaving 7 bases between. Germline CDR1 reads ENHRY; CDR2 reads SYGVKD. The CDR3 region has the DNA TGTGCCATCAGGACTTCCAACACTGAAGCTTTCTTT. This translates into CAIRTSNTEAFF.

The V call is TRBV7-9, the J call TRBJ1-1; a possible D gene is TRBD1 (6 bases). This CDR3 is built from 14 residues. CDR1 is SEHNR, CDR2 FQNEAQ, per germline (reference sequence). V lost 5 bases, J lost 11 bases, and 21 bases lay in between. The CDR3: CASSIHTGALGAFF. Here the CDR3 DNA reads TGTGCCAGCAGCATCCATACGGGGGCGCTTGGCGCTTTCTTT.

V and J are TRBV19 and TRBJ2-7, with 13 positions matching TRBD2. The CDR3 consists of 16 residues. J was trimmed by 4 bases and V by 5 bases; bases with no gene match: 8. Germline loops: CDR1 LNHDA, CDR2 SQIVND (reference sequence). The CDR3 loop is CASSVGLAGESYEQYF. DNA of the CDR3: TGTGCCAGTAGTGTAGGACTAGCGGGAGAGTCGTACGAGCAGTACTTC. The whole variable domain, remainder taken from reference TRBV19 and TRBJ2-7, is DGGITQSPKYLFRKEGQNVTLSCEQNLNHDAMYWYRQDPGQGLRLIYYSQIVNDFQKGDIAEGYSVSREKKESFPLTVTSAQKNPTAFYLCASSVGLAGESYEQYFGPGTRLTVT.

The genes are TRBV5-6 and TRBJ1-6; perhaps TRBD1 as D (5 bases). The CDR3 spans 14 residues. V lost 3 bases, J lost 10 bases, and 14 bases lay in between. CDR1 and CDR2 (germline): SGHDT, YYEEEE. The CDR3 protein is CASSSGPGNSPLHF. CDR3 coding DNA: TGTGCCAGCAGCTCGGGGCCAGGGAACTCACCCCTCCACTTT.

The chain recombines TRBV5-1 with TRBJ2-1, with D tentatively TRBD2 (5 bases). CDR1 and CDR2 (germline): SGHRS, YFSETQ. This CDR3 has 16 amino acids. V shed 2 bases and J shed 4 bases, with 16 bases lying between them. The CDR3 coding sequence is TGCGCCAGCAGCTTCCTGGCTGCGGAGGAGTACAATGAGCAGTTCTTC. It specifies CASSFLAAEEYNEQFF.

The V gene is TRBV6-1, the J gene TRBJ2-5; no definite D call. Trimming pared 2 bases from V and 2 bases from J, leaving 6 bases between. CDR3 size: 13 residues. The germline V gene encodes CDR1 MNHNS and CDR2 SASEGT. The CDR3 spells CASSEMAQETQYF. DNA for the CDR3: TGTGCCAGCAGTGAAATGGCGCAAGAGACCCAGTACTTC.